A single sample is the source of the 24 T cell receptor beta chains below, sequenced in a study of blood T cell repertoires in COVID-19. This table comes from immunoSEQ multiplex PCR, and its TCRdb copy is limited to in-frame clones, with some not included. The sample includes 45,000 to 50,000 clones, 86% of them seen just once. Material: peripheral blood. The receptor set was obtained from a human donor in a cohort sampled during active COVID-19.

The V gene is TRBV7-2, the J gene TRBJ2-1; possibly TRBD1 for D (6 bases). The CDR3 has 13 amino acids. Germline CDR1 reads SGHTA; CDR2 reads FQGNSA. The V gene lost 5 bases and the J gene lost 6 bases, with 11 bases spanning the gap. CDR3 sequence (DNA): TGTGCCAGCAGCGTAACAGGGCTCAATGAGCAGTTCTTC. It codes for CASSVTGLNEQFF.

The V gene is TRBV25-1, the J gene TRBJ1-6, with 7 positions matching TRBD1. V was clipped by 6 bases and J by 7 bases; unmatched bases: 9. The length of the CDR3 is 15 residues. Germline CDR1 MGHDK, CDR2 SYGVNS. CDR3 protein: CASSRAGTANSPLHF. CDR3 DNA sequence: TGTGCCAGCAGCCGCGCCGGGACAGCCAATTCACCCCTCCACTTT.

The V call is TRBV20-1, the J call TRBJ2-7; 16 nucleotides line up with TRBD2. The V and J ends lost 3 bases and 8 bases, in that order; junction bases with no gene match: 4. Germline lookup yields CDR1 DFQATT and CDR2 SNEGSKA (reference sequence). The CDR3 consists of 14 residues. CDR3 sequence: CSASVGLAGGKQYF. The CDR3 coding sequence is TGCAGTGCTAGTGTGGGACTAGCGGGGGGGAAGCAGTACTTC.

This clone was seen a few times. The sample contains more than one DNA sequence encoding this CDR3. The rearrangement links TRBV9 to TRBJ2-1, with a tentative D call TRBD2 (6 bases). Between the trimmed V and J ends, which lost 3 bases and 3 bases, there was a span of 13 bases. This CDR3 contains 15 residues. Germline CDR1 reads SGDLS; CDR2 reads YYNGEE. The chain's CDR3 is CASSAQRAGYNEQFF. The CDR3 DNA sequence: TGTGCCAGCAGCGCCCAGCGGGCGGGCTACAATGAGCAGTTCTTC. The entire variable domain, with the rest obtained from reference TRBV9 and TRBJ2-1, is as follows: DSGVTQTPKHLITATGQRVTLRCSPRSGDLSVYWYQQSLDQGLQFLIQYYNGEERAKGNILERFSAQQFPDLHSELNLSSLELGDSALYFCASSAQRAGYNEQFFGPGTRLTVL.

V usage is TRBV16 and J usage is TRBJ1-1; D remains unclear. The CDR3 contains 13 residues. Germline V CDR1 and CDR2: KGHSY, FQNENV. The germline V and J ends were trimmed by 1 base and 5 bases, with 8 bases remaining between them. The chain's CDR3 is CASSQYSGTEAFF. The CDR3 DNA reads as TGTGCCAGCAGCCAATATAGCGGGACTGAAGCTTTCTTT.

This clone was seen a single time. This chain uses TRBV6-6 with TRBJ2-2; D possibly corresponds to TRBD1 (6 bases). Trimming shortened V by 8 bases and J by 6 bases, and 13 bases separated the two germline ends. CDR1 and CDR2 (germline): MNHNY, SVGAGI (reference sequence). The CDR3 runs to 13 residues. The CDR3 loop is CASYGTGSGELFF. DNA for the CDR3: TGTGCCAGCTATGGTACAGGGTCCGGGGAGCTGTTTTTT.

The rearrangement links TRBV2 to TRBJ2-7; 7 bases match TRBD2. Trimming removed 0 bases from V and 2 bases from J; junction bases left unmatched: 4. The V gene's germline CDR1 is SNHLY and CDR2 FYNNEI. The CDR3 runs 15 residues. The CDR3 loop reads CASSEASGRTYEQYF. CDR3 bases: TGTGCCAGCAGTGAAGCTAGCGGGCGGACCTACGAGCAGTACTTC.

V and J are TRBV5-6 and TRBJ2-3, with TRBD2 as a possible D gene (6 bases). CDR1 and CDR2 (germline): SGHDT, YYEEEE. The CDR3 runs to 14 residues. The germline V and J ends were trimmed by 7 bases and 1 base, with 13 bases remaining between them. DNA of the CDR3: TGTGCCAGCCTTCGGTGGGGGGGCACAGATACGCAGTATTTT. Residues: CASLRWGGTDTQYF.

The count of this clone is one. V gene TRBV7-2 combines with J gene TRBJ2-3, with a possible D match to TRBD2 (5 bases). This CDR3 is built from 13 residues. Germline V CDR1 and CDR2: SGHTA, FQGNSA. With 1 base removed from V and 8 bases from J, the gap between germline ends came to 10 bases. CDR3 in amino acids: CASSLGDYATQYF. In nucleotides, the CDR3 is TGTGCCAGCAGCTTAGGTGACTACGCTACGCAGTATTTT. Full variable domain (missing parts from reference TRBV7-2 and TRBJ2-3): GAGVSQSPSNKVTEKGKDVELRCDPISGHTALYWYRQSLGQGLEFLIYFQGNSAPDKSGLPSDRFSAERTGGSVSTLTIQRTQQEDSAVYLCASSLGDYATQYFGPGTRLTVL.

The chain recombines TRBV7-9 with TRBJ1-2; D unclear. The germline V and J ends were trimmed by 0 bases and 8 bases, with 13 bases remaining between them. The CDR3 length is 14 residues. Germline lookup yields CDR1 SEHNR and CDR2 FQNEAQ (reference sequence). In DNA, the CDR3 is TGTGCCAGCAGCTTAGCGGCGACCGGGGAAGGCTACACCTTC. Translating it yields CASSLAATGEGYTF.

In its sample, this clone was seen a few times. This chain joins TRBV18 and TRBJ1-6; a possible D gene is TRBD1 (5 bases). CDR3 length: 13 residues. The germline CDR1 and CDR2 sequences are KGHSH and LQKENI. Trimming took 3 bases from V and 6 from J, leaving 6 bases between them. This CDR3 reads CASSPGGNSPLHF. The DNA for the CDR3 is TGTGCCAGCTCACCGGGGGGTAATTCACCCCTCCACTTT.

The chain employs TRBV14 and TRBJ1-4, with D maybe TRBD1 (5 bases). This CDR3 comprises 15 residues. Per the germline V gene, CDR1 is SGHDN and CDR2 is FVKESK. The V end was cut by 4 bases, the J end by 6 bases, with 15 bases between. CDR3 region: CASSRRVSPDEKLFF. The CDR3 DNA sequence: TGTGCCAGCAGCCGCAGGGTTAGTCCTGATGAAAAACTGTTTTTT. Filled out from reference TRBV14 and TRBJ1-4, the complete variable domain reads EAGVTQFPSHSVIEKGQTVTLRCDPISGHDNLYWYRRVMGKEIKFLLHFVKESKQDESGMPNNRFLAERTGGTYSTLKVQPAELEDSGVYFCASSRRVSPDEKLFFGSGTQLSVL.

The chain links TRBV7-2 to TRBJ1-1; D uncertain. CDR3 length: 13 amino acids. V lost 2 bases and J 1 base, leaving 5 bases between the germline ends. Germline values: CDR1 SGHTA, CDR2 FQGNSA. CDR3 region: CASSLNRNTEAFF. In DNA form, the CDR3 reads TGTGCCAGCAGCTTAAACAGGAACACTGAAGCTTTCTTT. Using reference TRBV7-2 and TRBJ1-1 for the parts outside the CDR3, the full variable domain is GAGVSQSPSNKVTEKGKDVELRCDPISGHTALYWYRQSLGQGLEFLIYFQGNSAPDKSGLPSDRFSAERTGGSVSTLTIQRTQQEDSAVYLCASSLNRNTEAFFGQGTRLTVV.

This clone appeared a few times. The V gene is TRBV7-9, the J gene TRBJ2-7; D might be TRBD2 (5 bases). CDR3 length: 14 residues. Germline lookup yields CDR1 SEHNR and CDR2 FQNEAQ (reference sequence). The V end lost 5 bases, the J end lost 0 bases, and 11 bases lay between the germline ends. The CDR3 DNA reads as TGTGCCAGCAGCCCGTCGGGATTCTCCTACGAGCAGTACTTC. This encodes CASSPSGFSYEQYF.

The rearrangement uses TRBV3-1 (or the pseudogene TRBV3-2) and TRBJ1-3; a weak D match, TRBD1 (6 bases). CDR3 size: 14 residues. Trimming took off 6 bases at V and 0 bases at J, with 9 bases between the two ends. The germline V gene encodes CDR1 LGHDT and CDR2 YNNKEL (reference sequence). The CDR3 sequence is CASRDRASGNTIYF. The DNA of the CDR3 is TGTGCCAGCAGGGACAGAGCCTCTGGAAACACCATATATTTT.

CDR3 in DNA: TGTGCCATCCCCCTAGCGGGGGGACATCAATATACGCAGTATTTT. Amino acid sequence: CAIPLAGGHQYTQYF. This chain joins TRBV2 and TRBJ2-3, with 11 bases that match TRBD2. From germline, CDR1 is SNHLY and CDR2 FYNNEI. This CDR3 region has 15 residues. The J segment lost 7 bases and the V segment lost 10 bases, leaving 13 bases of the junction unmatched.

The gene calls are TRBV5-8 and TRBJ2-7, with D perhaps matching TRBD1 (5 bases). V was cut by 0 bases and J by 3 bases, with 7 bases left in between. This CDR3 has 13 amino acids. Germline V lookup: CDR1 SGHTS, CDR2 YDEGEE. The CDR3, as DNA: TGTGCCAGCAGCTTGGCAGGGATCTACGAGCAGTACTTC. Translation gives CASSLAGIYEQYF.

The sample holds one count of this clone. The CDR3 DNA reads TGTGCCAGCAGCCAAGATAAGTGGGGAGGGCTTAACACTGAAGCTTTCTTT. It codes for CASSQDKWGGLNTEAFF. This rearrangement joins TRBV14 to TRBJ1-1; no definite D call. Trimming took 0 bases from V and 2 from J, leaving 16 bases between them. Germline V lookup: CDR1 SGHDN, CDR2 FVKESK. This CDR3 contains 17 residues.

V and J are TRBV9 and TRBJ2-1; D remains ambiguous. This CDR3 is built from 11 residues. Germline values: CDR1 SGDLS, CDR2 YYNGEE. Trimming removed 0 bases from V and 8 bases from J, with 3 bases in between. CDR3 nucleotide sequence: TGTGCCAGCAGCGTAGGAGATGAGCAGTTCTTC. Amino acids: CASSVGDEQFF.

CDR3 protein: CASSDRDRGEETQYF. DNA of the CDR3: TGTGCCAGCAGCGACCGGGACAGGGGTGAAGAGACCCAGTACTTC. J is TRBJ2-5 and V is TRBV9, with 10 bases that match TRBD1. There are 15 residues in the CDR3. Unmatched junction bases numbered 5, after V lost 3 bases and J lost 3 bases. CDR1 and CDR2 from the germline V gene are SGDLS and YYNGEE.

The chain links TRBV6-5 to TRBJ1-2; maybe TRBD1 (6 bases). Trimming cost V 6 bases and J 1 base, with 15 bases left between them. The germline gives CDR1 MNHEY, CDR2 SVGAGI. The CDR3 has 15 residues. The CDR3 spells CASRKRQEINYGYTF. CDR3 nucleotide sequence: TGTGCCAGCAGGAAGAGACAGGAGATTAACTATGGCTACACCTTC.

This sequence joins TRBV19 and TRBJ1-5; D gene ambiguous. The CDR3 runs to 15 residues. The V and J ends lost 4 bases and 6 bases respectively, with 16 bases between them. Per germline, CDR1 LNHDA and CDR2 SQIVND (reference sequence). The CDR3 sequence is CASSSLGGYGQPQHF. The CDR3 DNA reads TGTGCCAGTAGTAGCCTAGGAGGGTATGGTCAGCCCCAGCATTTT.

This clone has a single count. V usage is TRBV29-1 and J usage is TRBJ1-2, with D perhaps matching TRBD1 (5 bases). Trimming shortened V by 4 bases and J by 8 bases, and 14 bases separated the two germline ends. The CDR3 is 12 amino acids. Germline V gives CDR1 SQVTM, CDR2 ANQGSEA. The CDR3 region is CSVGAGNLGYTF. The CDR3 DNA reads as TGCAGCGTTGGGGCAGGGAACTTGGGCTACACCTTC.

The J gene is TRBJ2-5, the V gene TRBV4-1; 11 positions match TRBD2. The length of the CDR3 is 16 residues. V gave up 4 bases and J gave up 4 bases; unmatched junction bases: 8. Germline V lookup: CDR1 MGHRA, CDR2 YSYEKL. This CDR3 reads CASSLGASGGIETQYF. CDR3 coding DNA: TGCGCCAGCAGCCTAGGGGCTAGCGGGGGGATAGAGACCCAGTACTTC.